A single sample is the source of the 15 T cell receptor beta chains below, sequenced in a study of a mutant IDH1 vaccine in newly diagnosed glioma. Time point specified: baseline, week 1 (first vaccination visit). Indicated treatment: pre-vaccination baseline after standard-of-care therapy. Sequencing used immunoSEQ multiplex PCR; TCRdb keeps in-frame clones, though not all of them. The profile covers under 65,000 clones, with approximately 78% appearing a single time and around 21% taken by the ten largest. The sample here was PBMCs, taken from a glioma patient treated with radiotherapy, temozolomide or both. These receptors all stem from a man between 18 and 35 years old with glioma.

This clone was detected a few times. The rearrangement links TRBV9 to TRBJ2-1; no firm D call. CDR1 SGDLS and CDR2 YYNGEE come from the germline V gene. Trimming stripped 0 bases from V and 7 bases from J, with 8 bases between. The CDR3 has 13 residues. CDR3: CASSVEVGNEQFF. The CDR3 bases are TGTGCCAGCAGCGTAGAAGTGGGAAATGAGCAGTTCTTC. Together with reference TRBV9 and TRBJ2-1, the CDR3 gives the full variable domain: DSGVTQTPKHLITATGQRVTLRCSPRSGDLSVYWYQQSLDQGLQFLIQYYNGEERAKGNILERFSAQQFPDLHSELNLSSLELGDSALYFCASSVEVGNEQFFGPGTRLTVL.

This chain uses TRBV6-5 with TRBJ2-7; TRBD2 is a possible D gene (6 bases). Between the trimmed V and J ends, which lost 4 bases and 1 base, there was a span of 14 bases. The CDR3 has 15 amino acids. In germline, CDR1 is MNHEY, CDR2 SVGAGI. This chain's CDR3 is CASSFYAGGSYEQYF. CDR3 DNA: TGTGCCAGCAGTTTCTATGCCGGGGGATCCTACGAGCAGTACTTC.

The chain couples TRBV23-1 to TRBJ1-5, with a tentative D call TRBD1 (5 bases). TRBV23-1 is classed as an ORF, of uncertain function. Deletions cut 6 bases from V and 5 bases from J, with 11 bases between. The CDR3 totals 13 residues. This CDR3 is CASSPRGHQPQHF. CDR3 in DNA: TGCGCCAGCAGCCCGCGGGGCCATCAGCCCCAGCATTTT.

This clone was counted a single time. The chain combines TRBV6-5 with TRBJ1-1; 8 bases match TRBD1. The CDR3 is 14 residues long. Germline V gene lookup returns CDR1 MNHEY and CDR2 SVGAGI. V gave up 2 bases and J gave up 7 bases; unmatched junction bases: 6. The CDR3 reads CASSYSRGPGEAFF. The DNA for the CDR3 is TGTGCCAGCAGTTACAGCAGGGGGCCGGGTGAAGCTTTCTTT.

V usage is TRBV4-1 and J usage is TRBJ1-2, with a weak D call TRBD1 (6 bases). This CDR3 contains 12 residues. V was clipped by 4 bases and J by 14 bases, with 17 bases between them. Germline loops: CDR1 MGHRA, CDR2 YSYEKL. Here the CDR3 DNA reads TGCGCCAGCAGCCTTCTTAGGACAGTTAAAACCTTC. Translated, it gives CASSLLRTVKTF.

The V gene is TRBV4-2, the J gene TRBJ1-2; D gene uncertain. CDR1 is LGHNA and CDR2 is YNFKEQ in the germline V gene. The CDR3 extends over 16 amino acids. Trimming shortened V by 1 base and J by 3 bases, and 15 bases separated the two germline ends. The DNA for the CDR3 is TGTGCCAGCAGCCAAGGGGAGGGCGGGAACGACTATGGCTACACCTTC. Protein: CASSQGEGGNDYGYTF.

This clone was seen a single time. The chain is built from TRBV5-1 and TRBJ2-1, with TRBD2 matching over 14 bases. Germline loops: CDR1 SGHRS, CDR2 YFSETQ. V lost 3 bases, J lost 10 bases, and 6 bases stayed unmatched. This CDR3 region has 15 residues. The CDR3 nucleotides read TGCGCCAGCAGCTCCCCGGGACTAGCGGGAGCCGAGCAGTTCTTC. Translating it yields CASSSPGLAGAEQFF.

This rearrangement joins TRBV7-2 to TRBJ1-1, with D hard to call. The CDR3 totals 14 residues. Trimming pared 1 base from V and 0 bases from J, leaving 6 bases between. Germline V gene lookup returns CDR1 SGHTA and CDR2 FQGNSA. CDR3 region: CASSLEVMNTEAFF. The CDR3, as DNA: TGTGCCAGCAGCTTAGAAGTTATGAACACTGAAGCTTTCTTT.

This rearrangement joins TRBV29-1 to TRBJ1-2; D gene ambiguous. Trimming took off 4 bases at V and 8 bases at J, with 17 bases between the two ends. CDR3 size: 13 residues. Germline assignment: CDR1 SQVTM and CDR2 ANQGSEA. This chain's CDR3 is CSVVLGRTIGYTF. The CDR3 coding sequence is TGCAGCGTTGTTCTGGGGAGGACTATCGGCTACACCTTC.

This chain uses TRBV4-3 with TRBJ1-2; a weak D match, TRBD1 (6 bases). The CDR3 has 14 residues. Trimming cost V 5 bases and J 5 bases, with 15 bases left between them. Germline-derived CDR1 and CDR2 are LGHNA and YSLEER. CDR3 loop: CASSSTTGSYGYTF. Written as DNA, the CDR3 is TGCGCCAGCAGCTCTACCACAGGGAGTTATGGCTACACCTTC.

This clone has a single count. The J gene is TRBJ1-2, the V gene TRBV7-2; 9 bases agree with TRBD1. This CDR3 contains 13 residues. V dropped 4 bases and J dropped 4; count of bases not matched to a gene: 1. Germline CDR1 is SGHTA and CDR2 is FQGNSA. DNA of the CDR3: TGTGCCAGCAGCTCGGACAGGGGCTATGGCTACACCTTC. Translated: CASSSDRGYGYTF.

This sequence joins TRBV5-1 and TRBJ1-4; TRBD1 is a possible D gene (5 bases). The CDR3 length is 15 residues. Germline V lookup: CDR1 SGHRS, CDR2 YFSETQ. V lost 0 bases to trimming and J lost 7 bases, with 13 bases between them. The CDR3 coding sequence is TGCGCCAGCAGCTTGGCCGTTGGGGGAGGTGAAAAACTGTTTTTT. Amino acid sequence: CASSLAVGGGEKLFF.

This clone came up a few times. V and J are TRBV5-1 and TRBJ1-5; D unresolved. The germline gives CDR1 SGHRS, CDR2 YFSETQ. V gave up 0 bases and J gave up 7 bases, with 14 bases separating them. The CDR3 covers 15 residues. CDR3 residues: CASSLDVSGGQPQHF. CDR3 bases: TGCGCCAGCAGCTTGGATGTATCCGGAGGGCAGCCCCAGCATTTT.

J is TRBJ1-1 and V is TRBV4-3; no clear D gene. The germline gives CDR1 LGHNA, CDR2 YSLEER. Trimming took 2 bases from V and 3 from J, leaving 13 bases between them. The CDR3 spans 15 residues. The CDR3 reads CASSQPYSGYTEAFF. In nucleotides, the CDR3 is TGCGCCAGCAGCCAACCGTATTCGGGATACACTGAAGCTTTCTTT.

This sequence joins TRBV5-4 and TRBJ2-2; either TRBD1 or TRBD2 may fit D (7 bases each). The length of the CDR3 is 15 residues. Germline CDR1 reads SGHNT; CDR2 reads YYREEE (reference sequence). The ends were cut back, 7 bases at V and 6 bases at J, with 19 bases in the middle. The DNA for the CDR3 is TGTGCCAGCTCAGGGGGGGCCCCCCTCGCCGGGGAGCTGTTTTTT. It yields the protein CASSGGAPLAGELFF.